This is a list of T cell receptor beta chains from one sample in a study of T cell responses to AZD1222 COVID-19 vaccine. Measured with immunoSEQ multiplex PCR; TCRdb has only the in-frame clones, and not every one. The sample holds under 95,000 clones; roughly 86% are singletons and the top ten take around 7%. The sample here was peripheral blood, taken 28 days after the second AZD1222 dose. The receptor source for this set is an adult who received the AZD1222 COVID-19 vaccine. CDR3s include the opening cysteine and the closing phenylalanine or tryptophan. The D gene is left open where the match is weak. Only some rows state a clone size, as once, few, many or a class for expanded clones.

size	V	J	D	CDR3	DNA
-	TRBV11-2	TRBJ2-3	-	CASLRARYQIFRDTQYF	TGTGCCAGCCTCCGCGCGAGGTACCAAATCTTTAGGGATACGCAGTATTTT
-	TRBV15	TRBJ2-5	TRBD2	CATSRDMGLAGLIQETQYF	TGTGCCACCAGCAGAGATATGGGACTAGCGGGACTCATTCAAGAGACCCAGTACTTC
-	TRBV6-2/TRBV6-3	TRBJ1-1	-	CASSYNPAVLNTEAFF	TGTGCCAGCAGTTACAATCCCGCAGTCTTGAACACTGAAGCTTTCTTT
-	TRBV5-4	TRBJ1-1	-	CASSLEVNTEAFF	TGTGCCAGCAGCTTGGAGGTGAACACTGAAGCTTTCTTT
-	TRBV3-1/TRBV3-2	TRBJ2-7	TRBD2	CASSQEAGERYEQYF	TGTGCCAGCAGCCAAGAAGCGGGAGAACGGTACGAGCAGTACTTC
-	TRBV7-2	TRBJ2-3	-	CASSLVVTGGTDTQYF	TGTGCCAGCAGCTTAGTAGTGACGGGAGGCACAGATACGCAGTATTTT
-	TRBV4-1	TRBJ1-5	-	CASSQNSVDSANPQHF	TGCGCCAGCAGCCAAAATTCCGTGGACAGCGCTAACCCCCAGCATTTT
-	TRBV15	TRBJ1-1	-	CATKWQGNGTEAFF	TGTGCCACCAAATGGCAGGGGAACGGCACTGAAGCTTTCTTT
-	TRBV27	TRBJ2-1	TRBD2	CASSLYLAGGKGEQFF	TGTGCCAGCAGTTTATATCTAGCGGGAGGGAAGGGTGAGCAGTTCTTC
-	TRBV7-2	TRBJ1-1	-	CASSLNTYTEAFF	TGTGCCAGCAGCTTAAACACCTACACTGAAGCTTTCTTT
-	TRBV29-1	TRBJ1-1	-	CSFRRANTEAFF	TGCAGCTTCCGGAGGGCGAACACTGAAGCTTTCTTT
-	TRBV5-1	TRBJ2-7	TRBD1	CASRLTGGSYEQYF	TGCGCCAGCAGACTCACAGGGGGCTCCTACGAGCAGTACTTC
-	TRBV15	TRBJ2-5	-	CATSREMNPGESQYF	TGTGCCACCAGCAGAGAAATGAACCCTGGGGAGTCCCAGTACTTC
-	TRBV30	TRBJ1-1	TRBD1	CAWSIKGQGVAFF	TGTGCCTGGAGTATTAAGGGACAGGGCGTCGCTTTCTTT
-	TRBV28	TRBJ1-2	-	CASSISRAYGYTF	TGTGCCAGCAGTATCTCGAGAGCCTATGGCTACACCTTC
once	TRBV24-1	TRBJ2-3	-	CATSGSTDTQYF	TGTGCCACCAGTGGAAGCACAGATACGCAGTATTTT